This T cell receptor (beta chain) is from a study of blood T cell repertoires in COVID-19. Cohorts were assigned according to the clinical history that participants reported. Germline V gene lookup returns CDR1 LGHDT and CDR2 YNNKEL (reference sequence). This CDR3 region has 16 residues. The V and J ends lost 3 bases and 3 bases, in that order; junction bases with no gene match: 6. In the source study's methods: The authors estimated nucleated cell counts from reference gene primer amplification. Assay used: immunoSEQ multiplex PCR; TCRdb lists only in-frame clones, some missing. The V and J calls and clone size are taken from that table; D and trimming were inferred from the DNA. The table lists around 470,000 clones, about 92% of them singletons.

This TCR was recovered from a young man who had recovered from COVID-19. The sample was PBMCs or T cells enriched from blood (not recorded which). The chain joins TRBV3-1 (or the pseudogene TRBV3-2) to TRBJ2-3; 10 nucleotides match TRBD2. The CDR3 sequence is CASSHFSGRFTDTQYF. CDR3 DNA: TGTGCCAGCAGCCACTTTAGCGGGAGGTTTACAGATACGCAGTATTTT.